These 28 T cell receptor beta chains originate from one sample sequenced in a study of cytomegalovirus exposure and HLA in healthy donors. Use of 60 Vbeta and 13 Jbeta primers characterized the PCR. Profiling relied on immunoSEQ multiplex PCR, and the TCRdb table lists in-frame clones only, not all of them. Counted here are 100,000 to 150,000 clones, roughly 80% occurring once; the ten biggest clones make up approximately 1.5%. What was sequenced was PBMCs. Every receptor here comes from a woman between 18 and 30 years old in good health and CMV-seronegative.

V usage is TRBV5-5 and J usage is TRBJ1-6; the match to TRBD1 covers 9 bases. CDR1 SGHKS and CDR2 YYEKEE come from the germline V gene (reference sequence). Trimming removed 4 bases from V and 10 bases from J; junction bases left unmatched: 9. The CDR3 is 15 residues long. The CDR3 DNA is TGTGCCAGCAGCATCGGACAGGGGTTTGGATCACCCCTCCACTTT. Protein sequence: CASSIGQGFGSPLHF.

V gene TRBV9 combines with J gene TRBJ1-1, with 11 bases aligning to TRBD1. V lost 0 bases and J lost 0; bases outside the gene matches: 4. Germline V CDR1 and CDR2: SGDLS, YYNGEE. The CDR3 is made up of 17 amino acids. The CDR3 DNA is TGTGCCAGCAGCGTAGGGACAGGGGGCGGGATGAACACTGAAGCTTTCTTT. This sequence encodes CASSVGTGGGMNTEAFF.

The V and J genes are TRBV27 and TRBJ2-7, with D perhaps TRBD2 (6 bases). The germline gives CDR1 MNHEY, CDR2 SMNVEV (reference sequence). The CDR3 has 12 amino acids. The V end lost 10 bases, the J end lost 3 bases, and 13 bases lay between the germline ends. CDR3 bases: TGTGCCACCCGGGGAGGAGACTACGAGCAGTACTTC. Protein: CATRGGDYEQYF.

This chain uses TRBV5-1 with TRBJ2-6; D is possibly TRBD2 (5 bases). The length of the CDR3 is 15 residues. Trimming took off 0 bases at V and 1 base at J, with 5 bases between the two ends. The germline V gene encodes CDR1 SGHRS and CDR2 YFSETQ. CDR3 DNA sequence: TGCGCCAGCAGCTTGGGAGGGTCTGGGGCCAACGTCCTGACTTTC. Translation gives CASSLGGSGANVLTF. Full variable domain (remainder filled in from reference TRBV5-1 and TRBJ2-6): KAGVTQTPRYLIKTRGQQVTLSCSPISGHRSVSWYQQTPGQGLQFLFEYFSETQRNKGNFPGRFSGRQFSNSRSEMNVSTLELGDSALYLCASSLGGSGANVLTFGAGSRLTVL.

This sequence joins TRBV19 and TRBJ1-1; 9 nucleotides line up with TRBD1. Per the germline V gene, CDR1 is LNHDA and CDR2 is SQIVND (reference sequence). Trimming took 6 bases from V and 3 from J; bases not matched to a gene: 5. CDR3 length: 14 residues. CDR3 bases: TGTGCCAGTAGGGGACAGGGAGGGCACACTGAAGCTTTCTTT. Protein: CASRGQGGHTEAFF.

The genes are TRBV10-1 and TRBJ2-7; TRBD2 aligns across 12 bases. Germline-derived CDR1 and CDR2 are WNHNN and SYGVQD (reference sequence). The V segment lost 0 bases and the J segment 2 bases; nucleotides outside the gene matches: 5. The CDR3 runs to 17 residues. The CDR3 is CASSESGLAGSAYEQYF. DNA for the CDR3: TGCGCCAGCAGTGAGTCAGGACTAGCGGGAAGCGCCTACGAGCAGTACTTC.

The chain is built from TRBV6-5 and TRBJ2-3, with D tentatively TRBD1 (6 bases). Germline CDR1 reads MNHEY; CDR2 reads SVGAGI. This CDR3 has 12 residues. V shed 6 bases and J shed 2 bases, with 6 bases lying between them. The CDR3 reads CASRGATDTQYF. CDR3 coding DNA: TGTGCCAGCAGGGGGGCCACAGATACGCAGTATTTT.

The V and J genes are TRBV2 and TRBJ1-2, with 9 nucleotides matching TRBD1. The CDR3 is 12 amino acids. In germline, CDR1 is SNHLY, CDR2 FYNNEI. With 9 bases clipped from V and 7 bases from J, the junction kept 6 bases outside the gene matches. For the CDR3, the DNA is TGTGCCAGAGGGGGACAGGGCCCTGGCTACACCTTC. Translating it yields CARGGQGPGYTF.

The rearrangement joins TRBV9 to TRBJ2-3; a weak D match, TRBD2 (6 bases). Germline CDR1 SGDLS, CDR2 YYNGEE. CDR3 length: 13 amino acids. With 5 bases removed from V and 2 bases from J, the gap between germline ends came to 9 bases. CDR3 sequence (DNA): TGTGCCAGCAGAGGGGAGGTCACAGATACGCAGTATTTT. Amino acids: CASRGEVTDTQYF.

The rearrangement links TRBV20-1 to TRBJ2-5; D remains unclear. Germline V gene lookup returns CDR1 DFQATT and CDR2 SNEGSKA (reference sequence). Between the trimmed V and J ends, which lost 5 bases and 4 bases, there was a span of 8 bases. This CDR3 contains 11 residues. CDR3 protein: CSAYSAETQYF. CDR3 nucleotides: TGCAGTGCTTACAGTGCAGAGACCCAGTACTTC.

This clone was seen a few times. The CDR3 loop is CASSPQGAPEQYF. CDR3 sequence (DNA): TGTGCCAGCAGCCCACAGGGGGCTCCCGAGCAGTACTTC. This chain uses TRBV2 with TRBJ2-7; 9 bases line up with TRBD1. CDR3 length: 13 residues. V was pared by 6 bases and J by 6 bases, with 6 bases of the junction left unmatched. In germline, CDR1 is SNHLY, CDR2 FYNNEI.

V is TRBV7-8 and J is TRBJ1-2; 8 nucleotides align to TRBD1. Trimming took 7 bases from V and 2 from J; bases not matched to a gene: 9. Germline loops: CDR1 SGHVS, CDR2 FQNEAQ. The CDR3 is 15 residues long. DNA for the CDR3: TGTGCCAGCAAACCCCTCCGGGACAGGAACTATGGCTACACCTTC. Its protein product is CASKPLRDRNYGYTF.

This clone was seen just once. The CDR3 region is CASIEGGGRNTEAFF. The CDR3 DNA follows: TGTGCCAGCATCGAAGGTGGGGGGAGGAACACTGAAGCTTTCTTT. This chain uses TRBV2 with TRBJ1-1; maybe TRBD1 (5 bases). The V end was cut by 7 bases, the J end by 1 base, with 16 bases between. In germline, CDR1 is SNHLY, CDR2 FYNNEI. The CDR3 spans 15 residues.

The chain recombines TRBV2 with TRBJ2-2; D may be TRBD1 (5 bases). In germline, CDR1 is SNHLY, CDR2 FYNNEI. V was pared by 1 base and J by 6 bases, with 12 bases between. The CDR3 contains 15 residues. CDR3 DNA sequence: TGTGCCAGCAGTGAAGGGTGGGGCTTCGCCGGGGAGCTGTTTTTT. Translated: CASSEGWGFAGELFF.

The V call is TRBV18, the J call TRBJ2-5; possibly TRBD1 for D (5 bases). This CDR3 has 13 residues. Germline V gene lookup returns CDR1 KGHSH and CDR2 LQKENI. V was cut by 4 bases and J by 1 base, with 7 bases left in between. Here the CDR3 reads CASSQGRQETQYF. DNA of the CDR3: TGTGCCAGCTCACAGGGGCGCCAAGAGACCCAGTACTTC. Full variable domain (missing parts from reference TRBV18 and TRBJ2-5): NAGVMQNPRHLVRRRGQEARLRCSPMKGHSHVYWYRQLPEEGLKFMVYLQKENIIDESGMPKERFSAEFPKEGPSILRIQQVVRGDSAAYFCASSQGRQETQYFGPGTRLLVL.

The gene calls are TRBV6-6 and TRBJ2-5; 11 nucleotides align to TRBD2. Trimming cost V 0 bases and J 2 bases; bases outside gene matches: 2. Germline values: CDR1 MNHNY, CDR2 SVGAGI (reference sequence). The CDR3 consists of 16 residues. The CDR3 DNA sequence: TGTGCCAGCAGTTACTCAATAGCGGGGGGGCAAGAGACCCAGTACTTC. Translated, it gives CASSYSIAGGQETQYF.

The V and J genes are TRBV6-6 and TRBJ2-7; TRBD1 is a possible D gene (5 bases). The CDR3 has 15 amino acids. The V and J ends lost 6 bases and 0 bases respectively, with 15 bases between them. Germline V gene data show CDR1 as MNHNY and CDR2 as SVGAGI (reference sequence). The CDR3 bases are TGTGCCAGCAGCCTCAGGGCCCCTAGCTCCTACGAGCAGTACTTC. Protein: CASSLRAPSSYEQYF.

This chain links TRBV19 with TRBJ2-7; 12 bases align to TRBD2. CDR1 LNHDA and CDR2 SQIVND come from the germline V gene (reference sequence). There are 15 residues in the CDR3. With 5 bases clipped from V and 3 bases from J, the junction kept 5 bases outside the gene matches. CDR3 sequence: CASSRRTSGIYEQYF. The CDR3 bases are TGTGCCAGTAGTCGACGGACTAGCGGGATCTACGAGCAGTACTTC.

V gene TRBV19 combines with J gene TRBJ1-2; 8 bases line up with TRBD1. This CDR3 comprises 13 residues. J gave up 6 bases and V 1 base, and 1 base lay outside the gene matches. Germline CDR1 and CDR2: LNHDA and SQIVND (reference sequence). The chain's CDR3 is CASSIGTGHGYTF. The CDR3 coding sequence is TGTGCCAGTAGTATAGGGACAGGGCATGGCTACACCTTC. Full variable domain (rest looked up from reference TRBV19 and TRBJ1-2): DGGITQSPKYLFRKEGQNVTLSCEQNLNHDAMYWYRQDPGQGLRLIYYSQIVNDFQKGDIAEGYSVSREKKESFPLTVTSAQKNPTAFYLCASSIGTGHGYTFGSGTRLTVV.

The chain uses TRBV2 and TRBJ1-6; D is ambiguous. Trimming stripped 10 bases from V and 0 bases from J, with 16 bases between. This CDR3 has 16 amino acids. The germline gives CDR1 SNHLY, CDR2 FYNNEI. In DNA form, the CDR3 reads TGTGCCACCGGTAAAGTCGGGAGCTCCTATAATTCACCCCTCCACTTT. This translates into CATGKVGSSYNSPLHF. The full variable domain, in which reference TRBV2 and TRBJ1-6 provide the parts outside the CDR3, is EPEVTQTPSHQVTQMGQEVILRCVPISNHLYFYWYRQILGQKVEFLVSFYNNEISEKSEIFDDQFSVERPDGSNFTLKIRSTKLEDSAMYFCATGKVGSSYNSPLHFGNGTRLTVT.

The V call is TRBV15, the J call TRBJ2-6; 7 nucleotides match TRBD1. The CDR3 loop spans 16 amino acids. The trim removed 9 bases at V and 0 bases at J, leaving 8 bases unmatched. Germline V gene sequence: CDR1 LNHNV, CDR2 YYDKDF (reference sequence). The CDR3 here is CATGDSSLSGANVLTF. CDR3 bases: TGTGCCACGGGGGACAGCTCCCTCTCTGGGGCCAACGTCCTGACTTTC.

The CDR3 is CASRQTGGGQPQHF. The CDR3 nucleotides are TGTGCCAGCAGGCAGACGGGAGGAGGTCAGCCCCAGCATTTT. This chain joins TRBV7-2 and TRBJ1-5, with D unresolved. The germline CDR1 and CDR2 sequences are SGHTA and FQGNSA. Trimming took 6 bases from V and 6 from J, leaving 15 bases between them. The CDR3 has 14 amino acids.

The J gene is TRBJ2-3, the V gene TRBV18, with TRBD1 matching 7 bases. CDR3 size: 15 residues. Germline loops: CDR1 KGHSH, CDR2 LQKENI. The trim removed 3 bases at V and 1 base at J, leaving 4 bases unmatched. This chain's CDR3 is CASSPNRGGTDTQYF. For the CDR3, the DNA is TGTGCCAGCTCACCGAACAGGGGCGGCACAGATACGCAGTATTTT.

The CDR3 reads CASSENRVGTDTQYF. Written as DNA, the CDR3 is TGTGCCAGCAGTGAAAACAGGGTGGGAACAGATACGCAGTATTTT. The gene calls are TRBV6-1 and TRBJ2-3, with a weak D call TRBD1 (6 bases). V lost 2 bases and J 3 bases, leaving 12 bases between the germline ends. Germline V gene data show CDR1 as MNHNS and CDR2 as SASEGT. The CDR3 totals 15 residues.

The chain recombines TRBV6-1 with TRBJ2-7; D may be TRBD1 (5 bases). The CDR3 loop spans 16 amino acids. CDR1 and CDR2 (germline): MNHNS, SASEGT. Trimming removed 2 bases from V and 0 bases from J, with 14 bases in between. CDR3 sequence reads: CASSERGSPSSYEQYF. The CDR3 DNA is TGTGCCAGCAGTGAAAGGGGTTCACCCAGCTCCTACGAGCAGTACTTC.

The V gene is TRBV7-2, the J gene TRBJ1-1; weak D call: TRBD1 (6 bases). CDR1 is SGHTA, CDR2 FQGNSA, per germline. With 2 bases removed from V and 1 base from J, the gap between germline ends came to 11 bases. The CDR3 runs to 15 residues. The CDR3 nucleotides are TGTGCCAGCAGCTTAACCGGACAGAAGAACACTGAAGCTTTCTTT. Encoded protein: CASSLTGQKNTEAFF.

This chain connects TRBV11-2 to TRBJ2-7; 9 bases align to TRBD2. The J segment lost 0 bases and the V segment lost 7 bases, leaving 4 bases of the junction unmatched. This CDR3 contains 14 residues. Germline V gene sequence: CDR1 SGHAT, CDR2 FQNNGV. The CDR3 region has the DNA TGTGCCAGCACCCCTAGCGGGGTCTCCTACGAGCAGTACTTC. Translated: CASTPSGVSYEQYF.

Comment on this clone: At one end, the junction sequence differs from germline, possibly due to a read error. The rearrangement uses TRBV7-9 and TRBJ2-4, with D perhaps matching TRBD2 (6 bases). Germline V lookup: CDR1 SEHNR, CDR2 FQNEAQ (reference sequence). The CDR3 covers 18 residues. CDR3 sequence (DNA): TGTGCCAGCAGCTTATGGGGGAGGACCACTTTAGCCAAAAACAGTCAGTACTTC. It specifies CASSLWGRTTLAKNSQYF.